Each of the 5 T cell receptor beta chains below was sequenced from the same sample in a study of blood T cell repertoires in COVID-19. Using immunoSEQ multiplex PCR, the repertoire was profiled, and TCRdb retains in-frame clones only, with some absent. The sample has around 320,000 clones, under 90% seen once. Sequenced material: peripheral blood. Source of these receptors: a woman in her 30s with COVID-19, enrolled during active disease.

The chain recombines TRBV10-3 with TRBJ2-7; maybe TRBD1 (6 bases). This CDR3 has 13 amino acids. The V and J ends lost 0 bases and 3 bases respectively, with 6 bases between them. The germline V gene has CDR1 ENHRY and CDR2 SYGVKD. The CDR3 coding sequence is TGTGCCATCAGTGAGTCGGACAGCTACGAGCAGTACTTC. Translating it yields CAISESDSYEQYF.

The chain joins TRBV5-1 to TRBJ2-7; the D is unclear. This CDR3 is 15 amino acids long. Germline assignment: CDR1 SGHRS and CDR2 YFSETQ. V gave up 0 bases and J gave up 5 bases, with 15 bases separating them. The CDR3 spells CASSLVGGSPDEQYF. In DNA, the CDR3 is TGCGCCAGCAGCTTGGTCGGCGGTTCCCCCGACGAGCAGTACTTC.

V gene TRBV2 combines with J gene TRBJ2-1, with TRBD2 identical over 10 bases. V was pared by 0 bases and J by 5 bases, with 7 bases of the junction left unmatched. Germline V gene data show CDR1 as SNHLY and CDR2 as FYNNEI. The CDR3 is 17 amino acids. CDR3 in DNA: TGTGCCAGCAGTGAAGCGCTTAGCGGGGGGCCTAACAATGAGCAGTTCTTC. This codes for CASSEALSGGPNNEQFF.

This clone was counted a single time. The J gene is TRBJ1-3, the V gene TRBV27; unclear D gene. Germline-derived CDR1 and CDR2 are MNHEY and SMNVEV (reference sequence). The CDR3 is made up of 17 amino acids. V shed 8 bases and J shed 0 bases, with 20 bases lying between them. The CDR3 region is CASPIPRAACSGNTIYF. The CDR3 DNA reads TGTGCCAGCCCCATACCGCGGGCGGCCTGCTCTGGAAACACCATATATTTT.

V is TRBV7-8 and J is TRBJ2-3; no clear D. Trimming shortened V by 4 bases and J by 7 bases, and 6 bases separated the two germline ends. Looked up from germline, CDR1 is SGHVS and CDR2 is FQNEAQ. This CDR3 region has 11 residues. In DNA, the CDR3 is TGTGCCAGCAGCTACCACTATACGCAGTATTTT. It encodes CASSYHYTQYF.